The present entry profiles one T cell receptor beta chain with its context. The CDR3 consists of 11 residues. Germline V gene sequence: CDR1 GTSNPN, CDR2 SVGIG (reference sequence). V was cut by 2 bases and J by 6 bases, with 5 bases left in between. Previously reported methods and listed TCR primers produced the bulk TCR libraries. TCRdb re-derived calls from the PCR reads in MiXCR, one entry per CDR3 protein. The table lists 490,000 or so distinct CDR3 sequences, roughly 26% of them singletons, with just over 0.75% in the top ten. This sample is drawn from a study of molecular identifiers for immune sequencing clone quantification. As for the study in general: Across replicate runs, RNA obtained from about 21,000 or 97,000 naive CD8 cells was divided into five, with four undergoing sequencing.

Sorted inputs of roughly 18,000 to 1,100,000 cells, with 10%, 30% or 50% RNA, yielded naive CD8 libraries. Naive CD8 T cells were sorted, and the gate applied was CD8+CD4-CCR7+CD45RA+. The V call is TRBV30, the J call TRBJ2-1, with D hard to call. Sequencing was carried out using naive CD8+ T cells from blood, with Jurkat cell RNA spiked in. Indicated subset: FACS-sorted CD8+CD4-CCR7+CD45RA+ naive T cells. This clonotype was sampled from a human donor in good health. Some libraries in this study had Jurkat cell RNA spiked in. The CDR3 is CAWSSSNEQFF. CDR3 in DNA: TGTGCCTGGAGTTCCAGCAATGAGCAGTTCTTC.